The rows below give T cell receptor beta chains drawn from one sample of a study of shared clonotypes between healthy human individuals. Generated by immunoSEQ multiplex PCR, the TCRdb table keeps only in-frame clones and is missing some. The profile shows 2,500,000 or so clones, around 90% of them singletons. Material: naive CD4+ T cells sorted from blood. Every receptor here comes from a young man in good health. CDR3s include the opening cysteine and the closing phenylalanine or tryptophan. Fields, in order: CDR3 DNA, CDR3 protein, J gene, V gene, D gene, clone size. A D gene is named only where the DNA matches it firmly. Rows give clone size only sometimes, using once, few, many, or a class for an expanded clone.

CDR3nt: TGCAGTGCTAGAAAATACGAGCAGTACTTC; CDR3aa: CSARKYEQYF; j_gene: TRBJ2-7; v_gene: TRBV20-1; d_gene: .; abundance: .
CDR3nt: TGTGCCAGTAGTATAGGCGACGGGAGTCGCTACACCTTC; CDR3aa: CASSIGDGSRYTF; j_gene: TRBJ1-2; v_gene: TRBV19; d_gene: .; abundance: few
CDR3nt: TGTGCCAGCAGCCCTTCAGGGGGTGGGGAGACCCAGTACTTC; CDR3aa: CASSPSGGGETQYF; j_gene: TRBJ2-5; v_gene: TRBV7-2; d_gene: TRBD1; abundance: .
CDR3nt: TGTGCCAGCAGTTTTTTCAACGACAGGGGGTCCTATGGCTACACCTTC; CDR3aa: CASSFFNDRGSYGYTF; j_gene: TRBJ1-2; v_gene: TRBV28; d_gene: TRBD1; abundance: .
CDR3nt: TGTGCCAGCTCTGGGGGGGGGAACACTGAAGCTTTCTTT; CDR3aa: CASSGGGNTEAFF; j_gene: TRBJ1-1; v_gene: TRBV18; d_gene: .; abundance: .
CDR3nt: TGTGCCAGCAGCAGTCAGGCTGACTATGGCTACACCTTC; CDR3aa: CASSSQADYGYTF; j_gene: TRBJ1-2; v_gene: TRBV7-2; d_gene: .; abundance: .
CDR3nt: TGTGCCAGCAGCTTGGAGGTTCGGGGGTTCGGCACTGAAGCTTTCTTT; CDR3aa: CASSLEVRGFGTEAFF; j_gene: TRBJ1-1; v_gene: TRBV5-4; d_gene: .; abundance: .
CDR3nt: TGTGCCAGCAGCCCCCGACTAGCGGGGGGAACAGATACGCAGTATTTT; CDR3aa: CASSPRLAGGTDTQYF; j_gene: TRBJ2-3; v_gene: TRBV7-2; d_gene: TRBD2; abundance: .
CDR3nt: TGTGCCAGCAGCGTTAGGGATGCCACCGGGGAGCTGTTTTTT; CDR3aa: CASSVRDATGELFF; j_gene: TRBJ2-2; v_gene: TRBV9; d_gene: .; abundance: .
CDR3nt: TGTGCCAGTAGTCCAGGGACAGCGGCTGGAAACACCATATATTTT; CDR3aa: CASSPGTAAGNTIYF; j_gene: TRBJ1-3; v_gene: TRBV19; d_gene: TRBD1; abundance: .
CDR3nt: TGTGCCAGCATGATACAGGGTGTGGGTGAAAAACTGTTTTTT; CDR3aa: CASMIQGVGEKLFF; j_gene: TRBJ1-4; v_gene: TRBV2; d_gene: .; abundance: .
CDR3nt: TGTGCCAGCAGTTCCTCCGGGACAGGGGAAGCTGAAGCTTTCTTT; CDR3aa: CASSSSGTGEAEAFF; j_gene: TRBJ1-1; v_gene: TRBV28; d_gene: TRBD1; abundance: .
CDR3nt: TGCGCCAGCAGCCCAACCCGGACAGGCGGGAGTAATGAGCAGTTCTTC; CDR3aa: CASSPTRTGGSNEQFF; j_gene: TRBJ2-1; v_gene: TRBV10-1; d_gene: .; abundance: .
CDR3nt: TGTGCCAGCAGGAAGACGACAGGTTCTAACACTGAAGCTTTCTTT; CDR3aa: CASRKTTGSNTEAFF; j_gene: TRBJ1-1; v_gene: TRBV6-1; d_gene: .; abundance: .
CDR3nt: TGCAGCGCTCGGACAGGGATGGACTATGGCTACACCTTC; CDR3aa: CSARTGMDYGYTF; j_gene: TRBJ1-2; v_gene: TRBV29-1; d_gene: TRBD1; abundance: .
CDR3nt: TGTGCCAGCAAACAAACAGGGCGCGAGCAGTACTTC; CDR3aa: CASKQTGREQYF; j_gene: TRBJ2-7; v_gene: TRBV2; d_gene: .; abundance: once